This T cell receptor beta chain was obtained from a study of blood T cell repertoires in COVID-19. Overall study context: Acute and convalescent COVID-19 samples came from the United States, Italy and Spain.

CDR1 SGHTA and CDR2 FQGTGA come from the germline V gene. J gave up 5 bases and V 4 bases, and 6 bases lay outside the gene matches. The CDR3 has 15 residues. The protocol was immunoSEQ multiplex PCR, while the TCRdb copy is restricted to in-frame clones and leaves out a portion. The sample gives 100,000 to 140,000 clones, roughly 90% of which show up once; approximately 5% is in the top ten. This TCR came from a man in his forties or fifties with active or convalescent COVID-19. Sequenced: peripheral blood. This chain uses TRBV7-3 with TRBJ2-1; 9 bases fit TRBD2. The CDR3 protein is CASSSGLATHNEQFF. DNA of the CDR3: TGTGCCAGCAGCTCTGGACTAGCGACTCACAATGAGCAGTTCTTC.